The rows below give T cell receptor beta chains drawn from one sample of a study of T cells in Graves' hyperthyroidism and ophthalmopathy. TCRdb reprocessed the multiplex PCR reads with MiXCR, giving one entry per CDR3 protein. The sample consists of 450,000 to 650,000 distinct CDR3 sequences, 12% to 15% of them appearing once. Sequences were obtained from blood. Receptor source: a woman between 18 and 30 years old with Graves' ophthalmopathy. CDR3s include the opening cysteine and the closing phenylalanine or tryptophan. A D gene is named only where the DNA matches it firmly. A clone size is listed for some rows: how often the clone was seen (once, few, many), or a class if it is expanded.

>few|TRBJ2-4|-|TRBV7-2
TGTGCCAGCAGCTTTGTTACGAGGGAAAACATTCAGTACTTC
CASSFVTRENIQYF
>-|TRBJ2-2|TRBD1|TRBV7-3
TGTGCCAGCAGCCCCTCCCGACAGGGGTCCGGGGAGCTGTTTTTT
CASSPSRQGSGELFF
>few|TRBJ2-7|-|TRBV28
TGTGCCAGCGCCGGGCCCTACGGGCAGTACTTC
CASAGPYGQYF
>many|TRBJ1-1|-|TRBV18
TGTGCCAGCTCACCACCGGCCAGAGACACTGAAGCTTTCTTT
CASSPPARDTEAFF
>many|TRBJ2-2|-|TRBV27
TGTGCCAGCAGTTTACGGCGGTACACCGGGGAGCTGTTTTTT
CASSLRRYTGELFF
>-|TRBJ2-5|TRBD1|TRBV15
TGTGCCACCAGCACCCGGACAGGACAAGAGACCCAGTACTTC
CATSTRTGQETQYF
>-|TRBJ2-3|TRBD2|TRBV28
TGTGCCAGCAGCCTCTGGTTGGGACTAGCGGGAGAGGTAGATACGCAGTATTTT
CASSLWLGLAGEVDTQYF
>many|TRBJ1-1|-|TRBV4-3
TGCGCCAGCAGCCAAGGGTCTTTATTAGACACTGAAGCTTTCTTT
CASSQGSLLDTEAFF
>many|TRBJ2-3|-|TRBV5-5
TGTGCCAGCAGCTTTATATCCGCGCCTAGCCGGGGCACAGATACGCAGTATTTT
CASSFISAPSRGTDTQYF
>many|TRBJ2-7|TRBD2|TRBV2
TGTGCCAGCAGTGAGGTAATAGCGGGAGGTCGCGAGCAGTACTTC
CASSEVIAGGREQYF
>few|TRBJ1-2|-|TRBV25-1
TGTGCCAGCAGTGAATTAGGCAGCAACTATGGCTACACCTTC
CASSELGSNYGYTF
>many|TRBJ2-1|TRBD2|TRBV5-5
TGTGCCAGCAGCTTGCAACTAGCGGGAGGAGGTGAGCAGTTCTTC
CASSLQLAGGGEQFF
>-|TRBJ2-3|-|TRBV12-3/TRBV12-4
TGTGCCAGCAGTCATGGCACAGACACAGATACGCAGTATTTT
CASSHGTDTDTQYF